The next 19 T cell receptor beta chains were all read from a single sample in a study of blood T cell repertoires in COVID-19. Measured with immunoSEQ multiplex PCR; TCRdb has only the in-frame clones, and not every one. The sample lists fewer than 200,000 clones, 80% to 85% occurring once. Sequencing used PBMCs or T cells enriched from blood (not recorded which). The receptors derive from a woman in her twenties or thirties who had been exposed to COVID-19.

The gene calls are TRBV30 and TRBJ2-1, with 7 bases identical to TRBD1. The V and J ends lost 3 bases and 9 bases, in that order; junction bases with no gene match: 8. CDR1 is GTSNPN and CDR2 is SVGIG in the germline V gene (reference sequence). The CDR3 spans 13 residues. The CDR3 loop reads CAWRHRGRGEQFF. Written as DNA, the CDR3 is TGTGCCTGGAGACACAGGGGTCGGGGTGAGCAGTTCTTC. The variable domain in full, with the rest retrieved from reference TRBV30 and TRBJ2-1, is SQTIHQWPATLVQPVGSPLSLECTVEGTSNPNLYWYRQAAGRGLQLLFYSVGIGQISSEVPQNLSASRPQDRQFILSSKKLLLSDSGFYLCAWRHRGRGEQFFGPGTRLTVL.

This sequence joins TRBV30 and TRBJ1-1, with 8 positions matching TRBD1. CDR3 length: 14 amino acids. CDR1 and CDR2 from the germline V gene are GTSNPN and SVGIG (reference sequence). The V and J ends lost 1 base and 0 bases, in that order; junction bases with no gene match: 1. DNA for the CDR3: TGTGCCTGGAGTGACAGGGGGTTGAACACTGAAGCTTTCTTT. Residues: CAWSDRGLNTEAFF.

This rearrangement joins TRBV6-5 to TRBJ1-1, with D perhaps TRBD1 (6 bases). The CDR3 contains 16 residues. Germline CDR1 and CDR2: MNHEY and SVGAGI. With 1 base removed from V and 3 bases from J, the gap between germline ends came to 15 bases. This CDR3 is CASSYYAGEWDTEAFF. CDR3 in DNA: TGTGCCAGCAGTTACTACGCAGGGGAGTGGGACACTGAAGCTTTCTTT.

J is TRBJ2-2 and V is TRBV9; 7 nucleotides line up with TRBD1. Germline lookup yields CDR1 SGDLS and CDR2 YYNGEE. After removal of 5 bases from V and 4 bases from J, the junction contained 8 bases not matched to a gene. This CDR3 is built from 15 residues. The CDR3 reads CASRIRQGITGELFF. CDR3 nucleotides: TGTGCCAGCAGGATTCGACAGGGAATCACCGGGGAGCTGTTTTTT.

This chain links TRBV2 with TRBJ1-2, with D unresolved. Germline lookup yields CDR1 SNHLY and CDR2 FYNNEI. The CDR3 has 13 amino acids. V was trimmed by 4 bases and J by 3 bases, leaving 9 bases between them. In DNA form, the CDR3 reads TGTGCCAGCAGTGTATCCGGGTACTATGGCTACACCTTC. Encoded protein: CASSVSGYYGYTF.

The CDR3 loop reads CASSPEQLTSGNTIYF. Written as DNA, the CDR3 is TGTGCCAGCAGCCCGGAACAGCTTACCTCTGGAAACACCATATATTTT. This chain connects TRBV7-2 to TRBJ1-3; D is undetermined. Germline V CDR1 and CDR2: SGHTA, FQGNSA. The CDR3 contains 16 residues. V lost 5 bases and J 0 bases, leaving 14 bases between the germline ends.

The chain recombines TRBV11-2 with TRBJ1-1; D is undetermined. CDR3 size: 13 residues. V lost 0 bases, J lost 6 bases, and 8 bases lay in between. CDR1 is SGHAT and CDR2 is FQNNGV in the germline V gene. The CDR3 DNA reads as TGTGCCAGCAGCTTAGAGTTGGCGGCTGAAGCTTTCTTT. It is translated as CASSLELAAEAFF.

The chain couples TRBV5-1 to TRBJ2-3; TRBD1 agrees at 8 bases. CDR3 length: 15 residues. Germline trimming cut 4 bases from V and 5 bases from J; bases unmatched to any gene: 9. Per germline, CDR1 SGHRS and CDR2 YFSETQ. The CDR3 coding sequence is TGCGCCAGCAGCGCGACAGGGGTTTTTGTAGATACGCAGTATTTT. Protein sequence: CASSATGVFVDTQYF.

This clone was observed a single time. The chain is built from TRBV9 and TRBJ2-3, with 8 bases fitting TRBD2. With 5 bases clipped from V and 2 bases from J, the junction kept 13 bases outside the gene matches. The CDR3 length is 17 residues. Germline assignment: CDR1 SGDLS and CDR2 YYNGEE. The CDR3 spells CASSPPPGGFLTDTQYF. The CDR3, as DNA: TGTGCCAGCAGTCCCCCCCCGGGGGGGTTCCTCACAGATACGCAGTATTTT.

The rearrangement joins TRBV2 to TRBJ1-5, with 9 bases that match TRBD1. The CDR3 contains 15 residues. From germline, CDR1 is SNHLY and CDR2 FYNNEI. Trimming removed 6 bases from V and 0 bases from J; junction bases left unmatched: 3. The chain's CDR3 is CASRGTGNSNQPQHF. Here the CDR3 DNA reads TGTGCCAGCAGGGGGACAGGGAATAGCAATCAGCCCCAGCATTTT.

This chain joins TRBV6-5 and TRBJ2-7, with D possibly matching TRBD1 (6 bases). CDR1 and CDR2 (germline): MNHEY, SVGAGI. The V end lost 7 bases, the J end lost 2 bases, and 12 bases lay between the germline ends. There are 13 residues in the CDR3. This CDR3 is CASNQGLAYEQYF. CDR3 coding DNA: TGTGCCAGCAACCAGGGGTTGGCCTACGAGCAGTACTTC.

The chain carries TRBV5-1 and TRBJ2-3; 9 positions agree with TRBD2. V lost 3 bases, J lost 2 bases, and 4 bases stayed unmatched. Per the germline V gene, CDR1 is SGHRS and CDR2 is YFSETQ. This CDR3 comprises 15 residues. The DNA of the CDR3 is TGCGCCAGCAGCTCTCAGCGGGGGGTCACAGATACGCAGTATTTT. It yields the protein CASSSQRGVTDTQYF.

This rearrangement joins TRBV5-5 to TRBJ1-2, with TRBD1 matching over 7 bases. The junction had 3 bases not matched to a gene; V was cut back by 0 bases and J by 4 bases. This CDR3 is built from 14 residues. Germline CDR1 and CDR2: SGHKS and YYEKEE (reference sequence). CDR3 sequence: CASSLGTGLYGYTF. The CDR3 DNA reads TGTGCCAGCAGCTTGGGGACAGGACTCTATGGCTACACCTTC. Drawing the rest from reference TRBV5-5 and TRBJ1-2, the complete variable domain is DAGVTQSPTHLIKTRGQQVTLRCSPISGHKSVSWYQQVLGQGPQFIFQYYEKEERGRGNFPDRFSARQFPNYSSELNVNALLLGDSALYLCASSLGTGLYGYTFGSGTRLTVV.

The V and J genes are TRBV10-3 and TRBJ2-7; possible D gene TRBD1, 6 bases. Germline assignment: CDR1 ENHRY and CDR2 SYGVKD. The CDR3 extends over 14 amino acids. Trimming stripped 2 bases from V and 6 bases from J, with 14 bases between. The DNA for the CDR3 is TGTGCCATCAGTGAGACAGGGCTGGTTTCCGAGCAGTACTTC. Protein product: CAISETGLVSEQYF.

V usage is TRBV19 and J usage is TRBJ1-1, with 9 nucleotides matching TRBD1. CDR3 length: 14 amino acids. The trim removed 6 bases at V and 11 bases at J, leaving 13 bases unmatched. The germline CDR1 and CDR2 sequences are LNHDA and SQIVND (reference sequence). The CDR3 sequence is CASRGRDRVFEAFF. CDR3 in DNA: TGTGCCAGTAGAGGCCGGGACAGGGTTTTTGAGGCTTTCTTT.

The rearrangement links TRBV6-5 to TRBJ1-1, with D perhaps TRBD1 (5 bases). V lost 11 bases and J 2 bases, leaving 15 bases between the germline ends. This CDR3 region has 13 residues. CDR1 MNHEY and CDR2 SVGAGI come from the germline V gene. The CDR3 coding sequence is TGTGCCGGGGGACTGGAGGGAAACACTGAAGCTTTCTTT. Amino acid sequence: CAGGLEGNTEAFF.

The chain recombines TRBV10-2 with TRBJ2-3; D unclear. The germline gives CDR1 WSHSY, CDR2 SAAADI. V was shortened by 2 bases and J by 7 bases, with 4 bases between the two germline ends. This CDR3 contains 11 residues. The DNA for the CDR3 is TGCGCCAGCAGTGAGGGGCATACGCAGTATTTT. Its protein is CASSEGHTQYF.

The chain couples TRBV5-1 to TRBJ2-5, with a weak D call TRBD2 (5 bases). Germline values: CDR1 SGHRS, CDR2 YFSETQ. V lost 2 bases and J 4 bases, leaving 15 bases between the germline ends. The CDR3 extends over 15 amino acids. The CDR3, as DNA: TGCGCCAGCAGCTTAATAGGACTGGTGGGAGAGACCCAGTACTTC. Amino acid sequence: CASSLIGLVGETQYF.

The rearrangement links TRBV6-5 to TRBJ1-2; D call uncertain. The CDR3 has 13 amino acids. V was shortened by 0 bases and J by 6 bases, with 8 bases between the two germline ends. CDR1 and CDR2 (germline): MNHEY, SVGAGI. The CDR3 sequence: CASSYSRADGYTF. DNA for the CDR3: TGTGCCAGCAGTTACTCGAGGGCGGATGGCTACACCTTC.